What follows are 3 T cell receptor beta chains derived from one specimen sequenced in a study of shared clonotypes between healthy human individuals. Assay: immunoSEQ multiplex PCR; the TCRdb copy retains only in-frame clones and omits some. Among roughly 2 million clones listed, 95% were seen once. The sample was naive CD4+ T cells sorted from blood. This sample's subset: CD45RA+ positively selected. The receptors originated from a man aged 18 to 30 in good health.

This chain links TRBV9 with TRBJ2-7; tentative D call: TRBD1 (5 bases). V was pared by 7 bases and J by 2 bases, with 10 bases between. This CDR3 spans 12 amino acids. From germline, CDR1 is SGDLS and CDR2 YYNGEE. CDR3 amino acids: CASGRQPYEQYF. In DNA, the CDR3 is TGTGCCAGCGGTCGACAGCCCTACGAGCAGTACTTC.

The chain couples TRBV5-1 to TRBJ1-2; no firm D call. This CDR3 comprises 15 residues. Trimming removed 0 bases from V and 0 bases from J, with 9 bases in between. In germline, CDR1 is SGHRS, CDR2 YFSETQ. CDR3 in amino acids: CASSLDGVANYGYTF. CDR3 in DNA: TGCGCCAGCAGCTTGGACGGGGTAGCTAACTATGGCTACACCTTC.

The V call is TRBV7-2, the J call TRBJ2-1, with D unclear. This CDR3 has 15 amino acids. V lost 0 bases and J lost 6, with 12 bases in between. CDR1 is SGHTA, CDR2 FQGNSA, per germline. The CDR3 DNA reads as TGTGCCAGCAGCTTAGCGAGTGGGGTGGGCAATGAGCAGTTCTTC. It translates to CASSLASGVGNEQFF. Combining the CDR3 with reference TRBV7-2 and TRBJ2-1 gives the whole variable domain GAGVSQSPSNKVTEKGKDVELRCDPISGHTALYWYRQSLGQGLEFLIYFQGNSAPDKSGLPSDRFSAERTGGSVSTLTIQRTQQEDSAVYLCASSLASGVGNEQFFGPGTRLTVL.